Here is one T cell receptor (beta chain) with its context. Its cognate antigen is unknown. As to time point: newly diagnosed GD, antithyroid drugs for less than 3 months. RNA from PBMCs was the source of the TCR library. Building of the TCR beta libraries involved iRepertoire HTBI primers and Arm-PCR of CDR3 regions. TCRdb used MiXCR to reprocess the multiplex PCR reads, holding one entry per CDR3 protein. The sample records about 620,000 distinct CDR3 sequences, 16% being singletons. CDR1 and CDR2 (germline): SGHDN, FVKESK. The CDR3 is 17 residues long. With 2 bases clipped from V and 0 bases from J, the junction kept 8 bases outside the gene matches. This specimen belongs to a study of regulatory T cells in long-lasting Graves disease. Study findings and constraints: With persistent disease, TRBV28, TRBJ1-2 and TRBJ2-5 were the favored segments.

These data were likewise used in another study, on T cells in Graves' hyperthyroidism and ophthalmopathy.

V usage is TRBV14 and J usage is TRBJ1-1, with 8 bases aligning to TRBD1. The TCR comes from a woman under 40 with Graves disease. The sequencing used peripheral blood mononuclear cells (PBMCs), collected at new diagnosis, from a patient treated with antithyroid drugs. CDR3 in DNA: TGTGCCAGCAGCCAACTGGGACAGGCTCGAATGAACACTGAAGCTTTCTTT. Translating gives CASSQLGQARMNTEAFF.